The 15 T cell receptor beta chains below all came from one sample that was sequenced in a study of low-dose radiotherapy and immunotherapy resistance in tumors. Covering alpha and beta chains, TRAV- and TRBV-specific primers were used for the first-strand cDNA. TCRs were amplified for around 20 PCR cycles with a constant-region primer and V-primer adapter. TCRdb analysed the reads with MiXCR anew, one entry per CDR3 protein. This repertoire shows around 11,000 distinct CDR3 sequences, roughly 60% found once; its top ten account for 12%. Receptor source: a human donor with advanced metastatic prostate, ovarian, gallbladder or colorectal cancer (not recorded which). This table probably holds off-target reads from a library built for another chain.

The V and J genes are TRBV4-1 and TRBJ2-2; TRBD2 matches at 11 bases. CDR3 length equals 19 residues. The germline V gene encodes CDR1 MGHRA and CDR2 YSYEKL. Trimming cost V 0 bases and J 1 base; bases outside gene matches: 7. The CDR3 DNA sequence: TGCGCCAGCAGCCAAGATCCCCCGACTAGCGGGGTGAACACCGGGGAGCTGTTTTTT. Amino acid sequence: CASSQDPPTSGVNTGELFF.

The chain recombines TRBV19 with TRBJ1-2, with D unresolved. CDR3 length: 13 amino acids. The germline gives CDR1 LNHDA, CDR2 SQIVND (reference sequence). Trimming removed 5 bases from V and 8 bases from J, with 15 bases in between. The CDR3 DNA follows: TGTGCCAGTAGTTGGATCCAACTTCGCGGCTACACCTTC. This encodes CASSWIQLRGYTF.

This chain uses TRBV4-3 with TRBJ2-3; D is perhaps TRBD1 or TRBD2 (5 bases each). CDR1 is LGHNA and CDR2 is YSLEER in the germline V gene. The V and J ends lost 0 bases and 1 base respectively, with 17 bases between them. CDR3 length: 18 amino acids. In nucleotides, the CDR3 is TGCGCCAGCAGCCAAGAATTCATCGGGGCGGGCCGCACAGATACGCAGTATTTT. Translated: CASSQEFIGAGRTDTQYF.

V gene TRBV5-1 combines with J gene TRBJ2-6, with D possibly matching TRBD2 (6 bases). Germline CDR1 is SGHRS and CDR2 is YFSETQ. V was trimmed by 3 bases and J by 1 base, leaving 8 bases between them. This CDR3 spans 15 amino acids. CDR3 in DNA: TGCGCCAGCAGCTGGAGGGATTCTGGGGCCAACGTCCTGACTTTC. Its translation is CASSWRDSGANVLTF.

The chain links TRBV7-2 to TRBJ1-5; maybe TRBD1 (6 bases). Deletions cut 3 bases from V and 0 bases from J, with 12 bases between. There are 16 residues in the CDR3. The germline gives CDR1 SGHTA, CDR2 FQGNSA. The CDR3 bases are TGTGCCAGCAGCTTCGGACAGCCATATAGCAATCAGCCCCAGCATTTT. Amino acids: CASSFGQPYSNQPQHF.

The genes are TRBV7-9 and TRBJ1-1; a weak D match, TRBD1 (5 bases). The V end was cut by 7 bases, the J end by 4 bases, with 10 bases between. CDR3 size: 12 residues. Germline values: CDR1 SEHNR, CDR2 FQNEAQ (reference sequence). In nucleotides, the CDR3 is TGTGCCAGCACGGCGGGGCTCACTGAAGCTTTCTTT. Translation gives CASTAGLTEAFF.

The V call is TRBV2, the J call TRBJ1-2, with D possibly matching TRBD1 (5 bases). The CDR3 has 17 residues. V shed 2 bases and J shed 7 bases, with 23 bases lying between them. Per germline, CDR1 SNHLY and CDR2 FYNNEI. DNA of the CDR3: TGTGCCAGCAGTGAATGGGCAGGGCCCCTTCGAGGACCTGGCTACACCTTC. This translates into CASSEWAGPLRGPGYTF.

This clonotype is large in the sample. This chain joins TRBV19 and TRBJ1-5; D possibly corresponds to TRBD1 (5 bases). The CDR3 covers 14 residues. Germline assignment: CDR1 LNHDA and CDR2 SQIVND (reference sequence). V shed 4 bases and J shed 5 bases, with 12 bases lying between them. CDR3 coding DNA: TGTGCCAGTAGTAACAATGGGGCAGATCAGCCCCAGCATTTT. It codes for CASSNNGADQPQHF.

This clonotype was found a few times. The chain has TRBV5-5 and TRBJ2-7; 7 nucleotides agree with TRBD2. CDR1 is SGHKS, CDR2 YYEKEE, per germline (reference sequence). The CDR3 contains 16 residues. J was trimmed by 3 bases and V by 2 bases; bases with no gene match: 11. CDR3 nucleotides: TGTGCCAGCAGCTTCTTATCTTTGCGGGAGAGCTACGAGCAGTACTTC. Translated, it gives CASSFLSLRESYEQYF.

This clonotype was detected once. This chain uses TRBV12-3 or TRBV12-4 with TRBJ1-4; a weak D match, TRBD1 (5 bases). This CDR3 spans 14 amino acids. The ends were cut back, 5 bases at V and 7 bases at J, with 14 bases in the middle. The CDR3 sequence is CASSHGRQSEKLFF. The CDR3 nucleotides are TGTGCCAGCAGTCACGGCCGACAGAGTGAAAAACTGTTTTTT.

The chain recombines TRBV18 with TRBJ1-2, with a weak D call TRBD1 (6 bases). Trimming left V 5 bases short and J 2 bases short, with 12 bases between. CDR1 is KGHSH, CDR2 LQKENI, per germline. The CDR3 extends over 14 amino acids. The DNA of the CDR3 is TGTGCCAGCTCAAGGACAGCGAACAACTATGGCTACACCTTC. It is translated as CASSRTANNYGYTF.

The rearrangement links TRBV30 to TRBJ1-6; tentative D call: TRBD1 (5 bases). Germline V CDR1 and CDR2: GTSNPN, SVGIG (reference sequence). The CDR3 consists of 13 residues. V dropped 6 bases and J dropped 7 bases, with 13 bases sitting between them. CDR3 nucleotide sequence: TGTGCCTGCATTCAGGGTTGGAATTCACCCCTCCACTTT. Its protein product is CACIQGWNSPLHF.

The rearrangement links TRBV12-3 or TRBV12-4 to TRBJ2-2, with TRBD2 identical over 8 bases. V lost 6 bases, J lost 6 bases, and 12 bases stayed unmatched. This CDR3 comprises 16 residues. The CDR3 coding sequence is TGTGCCAGCAGACCCCCGGGACTAGGGTCCGCCGGGGAGCTGTTTTTT. This codes for CASRPPGLGSAGELFF.

This clonotype was counted a single time. At one end the junction does not follow the germline gene, possibly because of a read error. This chain connects TRBV16 to TRBJ1-2; maybe TRBD1 (5 bases). This CDR3 has 14 amino acids. Germline CDR1 reads KGHSY; CDR2 reads FQNENV. This CDR3 is CASSPLTANYGYIF. The CDR3 DNA reads as TGTGCCAGCAGCCCCTTGACAGCTAACTATGGCTACATCTTC.

The chain is built from TRBV7-2 and TRBJ1-3; 7 bases fit TRBD1. The CDR3 covers 17 residues. Trimming at V came to 2 bases and at J to 4 bases, leaving 11 bases not matched to a gene. In germline, CDR1 is SGHTA, CDR2 FQGNSA. CDR3 coding DNA: TGTGCCAGCAGCTTACCCGCGGGAGGGGGCCTCGGAAACACCATATATTTT. Translating it yields CASSLPAGGGLGNTIYF.